This is a list of T cell receptor beta chains from one sample in a study of blood T cell repertoires in COVID-19. Only in-frame clones appear in the TCRdb table, and some are missing; sequencing was by immunoSEQ multiplex PCR. This table holds some 120,000 clones, 82% found once. Specimen: peripheral blood. These TCRs come from a man in his 70s with acute or convalescent COVID-19. CDR3s include the opening cysteine and the closing phenylalanine or tryptophan. The order of the fields is D gene, clone size, V gene, J gene, CDR3 length, CDR3 protein, CDR3 DNA. A D gene is named only where the DNA matches it firmly. Some rows have no size entry. The others give once, few or many, or a class for an expanded clone.

d_gene: -; abundance: -; v_gene: TRBV9; j_gene: TRBJ2-6; len: 17; CDR3aa: CASSPQNGNSGANVLTF; CDR3nt: TGTGCCAGCAGCCCCCAAAACGGGAACTCTGGGGCCAACGTCCTGACTTTC
d_gene: -; abundance: -; v_gene: TRBV5-1; j_gene: TRBJ1-1; len: 14; CDR3aa: CASTLRGGGTEAFF; CDR3nt: TGCGCCAGCACGTTAAGGGGGGGCGGCACTGAAGCTTTCTTT
d_gene: TRBD1; abundance: few; v_gene: TRBV5-1; j_gene: TRBJ1-1; len: 13; CDR3aa: CASSPTGPTEAFF; CDR3nt: TGCGCCAGCAGCCCGACAGGGCCCACTGAAGCTTTCTTT
d_gene: TRBD1; abundance: -; v_gene: TRBV11-3; j_gene: TRBJ2-2; len: 15; CDR3aa: CASRSRQGSSGELFF; CDR3nt: TGTGCCAGCAGATCTAGACAGGGTTCGAGCGGGGAGCTGTTTTTT
d_gene: -; abundance: -; v_gene: TRBV6-5; j_gene: TRBJ1-2; len: 14; CDR3aa: CASTPLGSSYGYTF; CDR3nt: TGTGCCAGCACCCCACTGGGGAGCTCCTATGGCTACACCTTC
d_gene: TRBD1; abundance: -; v_gene: TRBV6-5; j_gene: TRBJ1-4; len: 15; CDR3aa: CASRRTTGPPEKLFF; CDR3nt: TGTGCCAGCAGGCGCACGACAGGGCCCCCTGAAAAACTGTTTTTT
d_gene: TRBD1; abundance: -; v_gene: TRBV27; j_gene: TRBJ1-6; len: 14; CDR3aa: CASRPGTGFSPLHF; CDR3nt: TGTGCCAGCAGGCCCGGGACAGGATTTTCACCCCTCCACTTT
d_gene: TRBD1; abundance: -; v_gene: TRBV14; j_gene: TRBJ2-7; len: 11; CDR3aa: CASQGVAEQYF; CDR3nt: TGTGCCAGCCAGGGGGTCGCCGAGCAGTACTTC
d_gene: TRBD1; abundance: -; v_gene: TRBV10-3; j_gene: TRBJ1-6; len: 13; CDR3aa: CANRDRENSPLHF; CDR3nt: TGTGCCAACCGGGACAGGGAGAATTCACCCCTCCACTTT
d_gene: TRBD1; abundance: -; v_gene: TRBV5-1; j_gene: TRBJ2-1; len: 17; CDR3aa: CASSQGQGDLSRNEQFF; CDR3nt: TGCGCCAGCAGCCAAGGACAGGGGGATCTTTCCCGCAATGAGCAGTTCTTC
d_gene: TRBD1; abundance: -; v_gene: TRBV28; j_gene: TRBJ1-2; len: 15; CDR3aa: CASSLRTGGYYGYTF; CDR3nt: TGTGCCAGCAGTTTACGGACAGGGGGATACTATGGCTACACCTTC
d_gene: -; abundance: once; v_gene: TRBV10-1; j_gene: TRBJ2-7; len: 13; CDR3aa: CASSEGAAYEQYF; CDR3nt: TGCGCCAGCAGTGAGGGGGCGGCCTACGAGCAGTACTTC
d_gene: -; abundance: -; v_gene: TRBV9; j_gene: TRBJ1-3; len: 14; CDR3aa: CASSATGSGNTIYF; CDR3nt: TGTGCCAGCAGCGCCACCGGCTCTGGAAACACCATATATTTT
d_gene: -; abundance: few; v_gene: TRBV29-1; j_gene: TRBJ2-4; len: 14; CDR3aa: CSVAGVGSKNIQYF; CDR3nt: TGCAGCGTTGCGGGTGTCGGTTCCAAAAACATTCAGTACTTC
d_gene: -; abundance: -; v_gene: TRBV19; j_gene: TRBJ2-3; len: 13; CDR3aa: CASSPRQRDTQYF; CDR3nt: TGTGCCAGTAGTCCCCGACAGAGGGATACGCAGTATTTT
d_gene: TRBD2; abundance: -; v_gene: TRBV15; j_gene: TRBJ2-5; len: 14; CDR3aa: CAAKTGSGGETQYF; CDR3nt: TGTGCCGCCAAAACGGGAAGCGGGGGAGAGACCCAGTACTTC